The T cell receptor (beta chain) described here comes from a study of cytomegalovirus exposure and HLA in healthy donors. The study's findings and limits: TCR beta V- and J-gene trimming was later associated with a missense DCLRE1C variant.

In regard to this clone: Its target is unknown.

The primer mix had 60 Vbeta and 13 Jbeta primers. Produced via immunoSEQ multiplex PCR; TCRdb's table is partial and in-frame only. The sample yields about 190,000 clones, 60% to 85% seen once. Germline loops: CDR1 SGHDN, CDR2 FVKESK. The CDR3 spans 17 residues. Germline trimming cut 3 bases from V and 0 bases from J; bases unmatched to any gene: 6. Likely unrecorded immune exposures existed in these nominally healthy donors. V gene TRBV14 combines with J gene TRBJ1-5, with TRBD1 identical over 9 bases. The sequence was obtained from a woman younger than 30 in good health and CMV-seronegative. The sequenced sample consisted of PBMCs. As DNA, the CDR3 is TGTGCCAGCAGCCATAGGGACAGGGAGAATAGCAATCAGCCCCAGCATTTT. This sequence encodes CASSHRDRENSNQPQHF.